The rows below give T cell receptor beta chains drawn from one sample of a study of cytotoxic CD8 clonotypes in ibrutinib-treated CLL. Clones were sequenced by immunoSEQ multiplex PCR, and TCRdb holds only the in-frame ones, with some missing. In the table there are approximately 150,000 clones, roughly 80% of which are singletons. The sequencing used PBMCs, collected after 24 months of ibrutinib treatment. Receptor source: a human donor with chronic lymphocytic leukemia. The CDR3 runs from the conserved cysteine through the conserved F or W. Fields, in order: clone size, V gene, J gene, D gene, CDR3 protein, CDR3 DNA. A D gene is named only where the DNA matches it firmly. Clone size is given for some rows only: seen once, a few or many times, or a class if the clone is expanded.

>-|TRBV7-2|TRBJ2-7|-
CASSSGQMASYEQYF
TGTGCCAGCAGCTCTGGACAGATGGCCTCCTACGAGCAGTACTTC
>-|TRBV4-2|TRBJ1-1|TRBD1
CASSQGGGRGRSAEAFF
TGTGCCAGCAGCCAAGGGGGAGGGAGGGGGCGCTCGGCTGAAGCTTTCTTT
>-|TRBV7-2|TRBJ2-7|-
CASSLTVPPSEQYF
TGTGCCAGCAGCCTTACAGTACCCCCCTCCGAGCAGTACTTC
>-|TRBV6-1|TRBJ1-3|-
CASSEMYGFSGNTIYF
TGTGCCAGCAGTGAAATGTACGGGTTCTCTGGAAACACCATATATTTT
>-|TRBV7-2|TRBJ2-5|-
CASSLHSVKGLETQYF
TGTGCCAGCAGCTTACATTCTGTTAAGGGGTTAGAGACCCAGTACTTC
>once|TRBV7-3|TRBJ2-7|TRBD1
CASSWDRGYEQYF
TGTGCCAGCAGCTGGGACAGGGGCTACGAGCAGTACTTC
>-|TRBV19|TRBJ1-1|TRBD1
CASRDRSTEAFF
TGTGCCAGTAGGGACAGGTCAACTGAAGCTTTCTTT
>-|TRBV9|TRBJ2-1|-
CASSVRTPTEQFF
TGTGCCAGCAGCGTACGCACTCCAACCGAGCAGTTCTTC
>-|TRBV7-2|TRBJ1-5|TRBD1
CASSPDRGRFQPQHF
TGTGCCAGCAGCCCGGACAGGGGGCGTTTTCAGCCCCAGCATTTT
>-|TRBV16|TRBJ1-4|-
CASSLPGGNEKLFF
TGTGCCAGCAGCCTACCCGGGGGGAATGAAAAACTGTTTTTT
>-|TRBV6-5|TRBJ1-4|-
CASRSPGRTNEKLFF
TGTGCCAGCAGATCCCCGGGGCGAACCAATGAAAAACTGTTTTTT
>-|TRBV5-1|TRBJ2-6|-
CASSLGAGLDFSGANVLTF
TGCGCCAGCAGCTTGGGGGCAGGGTTAGACTTCTCTGGGGCCAACGTCCTGACTTTC
>-|TRBV5-1|TRBJ2-2|-
CASSGGGTGELFF
TGCGCCAGCAGCGGCGGAGGGACCGGGGAGCTGTTTTTT
>-|TRBV27|TRBJ2-7|-
CASHPLRPPGEQYF
TGTGCCAGCCACCCCCTGAGGCCTCCGGGCGAGCAGTACTTC
>-|TRBV29-1|TRBJ2-3|TRBD2
CSVIAGFTDTQYF
TGCAGCGTTATAGCGGGGTTCACAGATACGCAGTATTTT
>-|TRBV9|TRBJ2-2|-
CASSGDTGPTGELFF
TGTGCCAGCAGCGGGGATACAGGGCCGACCGGGGAGCTGTTTTTT
>once|TRBV18|TRBJ1-4|-
CASTRGSSEKLFF
TGTGCCAGCACCCGGGGGTCGAGTGAAAAACTGTTTTTT
>few|TRBV29-1|TRBJ2-1|-
CSVGPLTNEQFF
TGCAGCGTAGGCCCCTTAACCAATGAGCAGTTCTTC
>few|TRBV5-1|TRBJ2-7|TRBD1
CASSPLPGQGTYEQYF
TGCGCCAGCAGCCCCCTCCCCGGACAGGGGACCTACGAGCAGTACTTC
>-|TRBV5-1|TRBJ2-3|-
CASNGQRGVDTQYF
TGCGCCAGCAACGGACAACGAGGTGTCGATACGCAGTATTTT
>-|TRBV5-4|TRBJ1-1|TRBD1
CASSLGQGATEAFF
TGTGCCAGCAGCCTTGGGCAGGGGGCAACTGAAGCTTTCTTT
>-|TRBV9|TRBJ2-1|-
CASSVEGSAYNEQFF
TGTGCCAGCAGCGTAGAGGGGAGCGCCTACAATGAGCAGTTCTTC
>-|TRBV9|TRBJ2-1|-
CASSFGQYNEQFF
TGTGCCAGCAGCTTCGGACAGTACAATGAGCAGTTCTTC
>-|TRBV7-3|TRBJ2-2|-
CASSHQTGELFF
TGTGCCAGCAGCCATCAAACCGGGGAGCTGTTTTTT
>-|TRBV13|TRBJ1-3|-
CASSLADRAHSGNTIYF
TGTGCCAGCAGCTTAGCGGACCGAGCCCACTCTGGAAACACCATATATTTT
>-|TRBV9|TRBJ1-1|-
CASSPGRGPGEAFF
TGTGCCAGCAGCCCGGGGCGGGGCCCAGGAGAAGCTTTCTTT
>-|TRBV11-2|TRBJ2-1|TRBD2
CASSLGPGLAGGRQFF
TGTGCCAGCAGCTTAGGGCCGGGACTAGCGGGGGGGCGGCAGTTCTTC
>-|TRBV4-3|TRBJ2-3|TRBD2
CASSQDWKGLAGRGDDTQYF
TGCGCCAGCAGCCAAGATTGGAAGGGACTAGCGGGCCGGGGGGACGATACGCAGTATTTT
>-|TRBV6-5|TRBJ1-5|TRBD1
CASRPGTVNQPQHF
TGTGCCAGCAGGCCCGGGACAGTTAATCAGCCCCAGCATTTT
>-|TRBV27|TRBJ2-1|TRBD1
CASSLFGGQGGDEQFF
TGTGCCAGCAGTTTATTCGGGGGACAGGGAGGGGATGAGCAGTTCTTC
>few|TRBV7-2|TRBJ2-3|-
CASSFTRSARSTDTQYF
TGTGCCAGCAGCTTCACTCGGTCGGCCAGATCCACAGATACGCAGTATTTT
>-|TRBV4-1|TRBJ2-6|-
CASSPLDNGIFLYSGANVLTF
TGCGCCAGCAGCCCTTTGGATAATGGGATTTTTTTGTACTCTGGGGCCAACGTCCTGACTTTC
>-|TRBV6-5|TRBJ1-2|-
CASSYRAADGYTF
TGTGCCAGCAGTTACAGGGCGGCTGATGGCTACACCTTC
>-|TRBV14|TRBJ2-3|-
CASSQDSSGESDTQYF
TGTGCCAGCAGCCAAGATTCTAGTGGGGAATCGGATACGCAGTATTTT
>-|TRBV19|TRBJ1-1|-
CASSKRQQGNTEAFF
TGTGCCAGTAGTAAACGGCAACAGGGGAACACTGAAGCTTTCTTT
>-|TRBV7-2|TRBJ2-3|TRBD2
CASSFRTRSDTQYF
TGTGCCAGCAGCTTTAGGACTAGAAGTGATACGCAGTATTTT
>-|TRBV19|TRBJ2-3|TRBD1
CASSKATGWYADTQYF
TGTGCCAGTAGTAAAGCGACAGGGTGGTATGCAGATACGCAGTATTTT
>once|TRBV7-2|TRBJ2-3|TRBD2
CASRHSGREDTQYF
TGTGCCAGCAGGCATAGCGGGAGGGAAGATACGCAGTATTTT
>-|TRBV7-8|TRBJ2-7|TRBD2
CASSLYGRAVEQYF
TGTGCCAGCAGCTTATACGGGAGGGCGGTCGAGCAGTACTTC
>-|TRBV19|TRBJ2-2|-
CASTPGAIAGELFF
TGTGCCAGTACCCCAGGAGCGATAGCCGGGGAGCTGTTTTTT
>-|TRBV7-9|TRBJ1-6|-
CASSPTETKNSPLHF
TGTGCCAGCAGCCCGACAGAGACAAAGAATTCACCCCTCCACTTT
>-|TRBV11-3|TRBJ1-3|-
CASSLSVSVGGNTIYF
TGTGCCAGCAGCTTATCGGTCAGCGTTGGTGGAAACACCATATATTTT
>-|TRBV11-2|TRBJ2-1|TRBD1
CASSLPGGTGGVSYNEQFF
TGTGCCAGCAGCTTACCTGGGGGGACAGGGGGCGTCTCTTACAATGAGCAGTTCTTC
>-|TRBV13|TRBJ1-1|-
CASSPRNRGVEAFF
TGTGCCAGCAGCCCGCGTAACCGAGGGGTTGAAGCTTTCTTT
>-|TRBV5-8|TRBJ2-4|TRBD1
CASSFGQGLAKNIQYF
TGTGCCAGCAGCTTCGGACAGGGGCTAGCCAAAAACATTCAGTACTTC
>-|TRBV7-2|TRBJ1-1|-
CASSLATSNTEAFF
TGTGCCAGCAGCTTAGCAACATCCAACACTGAAGCTTTCTTT
>-|TRBV5-1|TRBJ2-3|-
CASSPTAGSTDTQYF
TGCGCCAGCAGCCCGACCGCGGGTAGCACAGATACGCAGTATTTT
>-|TRBV29-1|TRBJ2-7|-
CSVGEGSYTYEQYF
TGCAGCGTTGGAGAGGGCAGCTATACCTACGAGCAGTACTTC
>once|TRBV4-1|TRBJ2-7|TRBD1
CASSPLLRTGMSEQYF
TGCGCCAGCAGCCCACTACTACGGACAGGGATGAGCGAGCAGTACTTC
>-|TRBV5-1|TRBJ2-3|-
CASSLGDGTDTQYF
TGCGCCAGCAGCTTGGGTGACGGTACAGATACGCAGTATTTT
>-|TRBV2|TRBJ2-5|-
CASRGGRDKETQYF
TGTGCCAGCAGGGGGGGACGGGATAAAGAGACCCAGTACTTC
>few|TRBV11-2|TRBJ2-3|-
CASSSGGLAVSTDTQYF
TGTGCCAGCAGCTCAGGGGGGCTAGCGGTTAGCACAGATACGCAGTATTTT
>-|TRBV19|TRBJ1-1|-
CASGNTEAFF
TGTGCCAGTGGGAACACTGAAGCTTTCTTT
>-|TRBV28|TRBJ2-5|TRBD2
CASSLGTSGPQETQYF
TGTGCCAGCAGTTTAGGAACTAGCGGGCCCCAAGAGACCCAGTACTTC
>-|TRBV2|TRBJ2-1|-
CASGDGYSYNEQFF
TGTGCCAGCGGGGACGGTTACTCCTACAATGAGCAGTTCTTC
>-|TRBV7-9|TRBJ1-1|TRBD1
CASRDRGAFTEAFF
TGTGCCAGCAGGGACAGGGGCGCCTTCACTGAAGCTTTCTTT
>-|TRBV15|TRBJ1-6|TRBD1
CATSRARQGAMDSPLHF
TGTGCCACCAGCAGAGCCAGACAGGGGGCTATGGATTCACCCCTCCACTTT
>few|TRBV30|TRBJ1-6|-
CAWSDNNSPLHF
TGTGCCTGGAGCGACAATAATTCACCCCTCCACTTT
>-|TRBV2|TRBJ1-5|-
CASSDSTRINQPQHF
TGTGCCAGCAGTGATTCAACCAGGATAAATCAGCCCCAGCATTTT
>-|TRBV5-1|TRBJ2-2|TRBD1
CASSSQGGVTGELFF
TGCGCCAGCAGCTCACAGGGGGGAGTGACCGGGGAGCTGTTTTTT